What follows are 14 T cell receptor beta chains derived from one specimen sequenced in a study of OX40 agonist ivuxolimab in advanced cancers. Profiling relied on immunoSEQ multiplex PCR, and the TCRdb table lists in-frame clones only, not all of them. The sample lists about 85,000 clones, 80% to 90% occurring once. The source material was CD4+ or CD8+ T cells sorted from blood, sampled in a trial of the OX40 agonist ivuxolimab. These receptors were collected from an adult with an advanced solid tumor such as melanoma, head and neck, liver or kidney cancer.

This sequence joins TRBV6-6 and TRBJ2-7, with 8 nucleotides matching TRBD1. The V and J ends lost 0 bases and 3 bases, in that order; junction bases with no gene match: 4. The germline V gene encodes CDR1 MNHNY and CDR2 SVGAGI (reference sequence). This CDR3 has 15 residues. CDR3 region: CASSYSGDRYYEQYF. The CDR3 DNA reads as TGTGCCAGCAGTTACTCCGGGGACAGGTACTACGAGCAGTACTTC.

V and J are TRBV28 and TRBJ2-7, with TRBD1 matching 8 bases. Looked up from germline, CDR1 is MDHEN and CDR2 is SYDVKM. Trimming at V came to 5 bases and at J to 4 bases, leaving 1 base not matched to a gene. This CDR3 spans 12 amino acids. Here the CDR3 DNA reads TGTGCCAGCAGTAGGACAGGGTACGAGCAGTACTTC. Encoded protein: CASSRTGYEQYF.

Regarding this clone: At one end, the junction sequence differs from germline, possibly due to a read error. The chain has TRBV7-7 and TRBJ2-7; 7 bases match TRBD1. Per the germline V gene, CDR1 is SSHAT and CDR2 is FNYEAQ (reference sequence). This CDR3 has 13 residues. In nucleotides, the CDR3 is TGTGCTAGCAGCTTAGACAGGGCGTCCGAGCAGTACTTC. Protein sequence: CASSLDRASEQYF. Supplemented by reference TRBV7-7 and TRBJ2-7, the full variable domain reads GAGVSQSPRYKVTKRGQDVTLRCDPISSHATLYWYQQALGQGPEFLTYFNYEAQPDKSGLPSDRFSAERPEGSISTLTIQRTEQRDSAMYRCASSLDRASEQYFGPGTRLTVT.

V usage is TRBV6-5 and J usage is TRBJ1-6, with D maybe TRBD1 (5 bases). Trimming shortened V by 6 bases and J by 9 bases, and 18 bases separated the two germline ends. From germline, CDR1 is MNHEY and CDR2 SVGAGI. The CDR3 loop spans 15 amino acids. The chain's CDR3 is CASSKGSQGGSPLHF. Written as DNA, the CDR3 is TGTGCCAGCAGCAAAGGGTCCCAGGGAGGTTCACCCCTCCACTTT.

This chain connects TRBV6-5 to TRBJ2-7, with a possible D match to TRBD2 (5 bases). Trimming removed 6 bases from V and 7 bases from J, with 10 bases in between. This CDR3 comprises 11 residues. CDR1 is MNHEY and CDR2 is SVGAGI in the germline V gene. The CDR3 nucleotides are TGTGCCAGCAGCCAGTCGGGAGAGCAGTACTTC. It yields the protein CASSQSGEQYF.

The chain carries TRBV6-7 and TRBJ2-3; 11 bases map to TRBD2. TRBV6-7 is reported as an ORF; its role is uncertain. CDR3 length equals 14 residues. The V segment lost 8 bases and the J segment 4 bases; nucleotides outside the gene matches: 5. The DNA for the CDR3 is TGTGCCAGCCTTAGCGGGGGGGCCTCAGATACGCAGTATTTT. Encoded protein: CASLSGGASDTQYF.

The sample holds one count of this clone. The V call is TRBV7-3, the J call TRBJ2-3, with TRBD2 matching 8 bases. J was trimmed by 1 base and V by 2 bases; bases with no gene match: 5. Germline CDR1 is SGHTA and CDR2 is FQGTGA. This CDR3 has 16 amino acids. CDR3 residues: CASSLGSGLGTDTQYF. The CDR3 bases are TGTGCCAGCAGCTTAGGATCGGGACTAGGCACAGATACGCAGTATTTT.

Note on this clone: The missing conserved phenylalanine or tryptophan at the end of this CDR3 makes a read error likely. CDR3: CASSEVGGFRGSPLHS. Here the CDR3 DNA reads TGTGCCAGCAGTGAAGTGGGGGGATTTAGGGGTTCACCCCTCCACTCT. The chain uses TRBV6-1 and TRBJ1-6; tentative D call: TRBD1 (5 bases). There are 16 residues in the CDR3. Trimming removed 1 base from V and 9 bases from J, with 16 bases in between. Germline V gives CDR1 MNHNS, CDR2 SASEGT.

This chain uses TRBV19 with TRBJ1-5; D not resolved. Germline lookup yields CDR1 LNHDA and CDR2 SQIVND (reference sequence). The CDR3 length is 17 residues. Trimming took 5 bases from V and 5 from J, leaving 22 bases between them. The chain's CDR3 is CASSQSALTWGYQPQHF. For the CDR3, the DNA is TGTGCCAGTAGTCAATCCGCCCTGACTTGGGGATATCAGCCCCAGCATTTT.

The chain carries TRBV27 and TRBJ2-3, with 9 bases that match TRBD2. CDR3 length: 15 amino acids. After removal of 10 bases from V and 5 bases from J, the junction contained 13 bases not matched to a gene. Germline V gene data show CDR1 as MNHEY and CDR2 as SMNVEV (reference sequence). CDR3 nucleotides: TGTGCCACCCTGACATTAGCGGGGGATCGAGATACGCAGTATTTT. Protein: CATLTLAGDRDTQYF.

The CDR3, as DNA: TGCGCCAGCAGCTTGGCGGCGGCTAAGACGTACAATGAGCAGTTCTTC. This translates into CASSLAAAKTYNEQFF. The rearrangement joins TRBV5-1 to TRBJ2-1; D gene ambiguous. This CDR3 region has 16 residues. Germline V gives CDR1 SGHRS, CDR2 YFSETQ. V was shortened by 0 bases and J by 4 bases, with 14 bases between the two germline ends.

V gene TRBV7-2 combines with J gene TRBJ1-1; D gene uncertain. The CDR3 loop spans 15 amino acids. V was trimmed by 1 base and J by 2 bases, leaving 11 bases between them. CDR1 is SGHTA, CDR2 FQGNSA, per germline. The CDR3 is CASSLGGVGNTEAFF. Written as DNA, the CDR3 is TGTGCCAGCAGCTTAGGAGGAGTTGGCAACACTGAAGCTTTCTTT.

The V gene is TRBV6-1, the J gene TRBJ2-3; D is tentatively TRBD1 or TRBD2 (7 bases each). Germline V gene lookup returns CDR1 MNHNS and CDR2 SASEGT. V dropped 4 bases and J dropped 0 bases, with 11 bases sitting between them. CDR3 size: 15 residues. CDR3 region: CASSGEGASTDTQYF. In DNA, the CDR3 is TGTGCCAGCAGTGGGGAGGGGGCTAGCACAGATACGCAGTATTTT.

The V and J genes are TRBV7-9 and TRBJ1-3; D unclear. The CDR3 extends over 14 amino acids. Per germline, CDR1 SEHNR and CDR2 FQNEAQ (reference sequence). Trimming left V 3 bases short and J 0 bases short, with 6 bases between. The DNA for the CDR3 is TGTGCCAGCAGCTTGAGCAACTCTGGAAACACCATATATTTT. It encodes CASSLSNSGNTIYF.